These 8 T cell receptor beta chains came from one sample sequenced in a study of early T cells in non-severe SARS-CoV-2 infection. Each CDR3 protein gets one entry after TCRdb re-called the 5' RACE reads with MiXCR. The table includes tens of thousands of distinct CDR3 sequences, less than 15% detected once. Input material: whole blood. Receptors originate from an adult who was a healthcare worker with PCR-confirmed SARS-CoV-2 infection or an uninfected control (not recorded which).

This clonotype has more than one count but fewer than ten. J is TRBJ2-1 and V is TRBV11-2, with 13 nucleotides matching TRBD2. CDR1 and CDR2 from the germline V gene are SGHAT and FQNNGV. Trimming removed 3 bases from V and 7 bases from J; junction bases left unmatched: 9. There are 17 residues in the CDR3. The CDR3 DNA reads as TGTGCCAGCAGCTTGGGTGGACTAGCGGGAGCGTTGAATGAGCAGTTCTTC. This encodes CASSLGGLAGALNEQFF.

This chain joins TRBV9 and TRBJ2-2, with D possibly matching TRBD1 (5 bases). V was trimmed by 5 bases and J by 6 bases, leaving 11 bases between them. CDR1 SGDLS and CDR2 YYNGEE come from the germline V gene. The CDR3 runs 13 residues. CDR3: CASSLQDPGELFF. CDR3 DNA: TGTGCCAGCAGTCTACAGGACCCCGGGGAGCTGTTTTTT. Looking up the rest from reference TRBV9 and TRBJ2-2 gives the full variable domain: DSGVTQTPKHLITATGQRVTLRCSPRSGDLSVYWYQQSLDQGLQFLIQYYNGEERAKGNILERFSAQQFPDLHSELNLSSLELGDSALYFCASSLQDPGELFFGEGSRLTVL.

The rearrangement links TRBV29-1 to TRBJ2-5, with TRBD2 matching 7 bases. The CDR3 runs to 13 residues. With V trimmed by 4 bases and J by 1 base, 3 bases remained unmatched. The germline V gene has CDR1 SQVTM and CDR2 ANQGSEA. The CDR3 sequence: CSVVPSGQETQYF. Here the CDR3 DNA reads TGCAGCGTTGTACCTAGCGGCCAAGAGACCCAGTACTTC.

The rearrangement links TRBV6-6 to TRBJ2-1, with 8 bases matching TRBD2. The CDR3 covers 16 residues. Germline V CDR1 and CDR2: MNHNY, SVGAGI (reference sequence). With 2 bases clipped from V and 9 bases from J, the junction kept 12 bases outside the gene matches. The CDR3 coding sequence is TGTGCCAGCAGTTACCTCAGGGCGGGAGGAGGTGGTGAGCAGTTCTTC. It is translated as CASSYLRAGGGGEQFF.

This clonotype showed up many times. The CDR3 region has the DNA TGTGCCAGCAGCTTATCGGGGGGAGAGACCCAGTACTTC. It encodes CASSLSGGETQYF. The rearrangement joins TRBV7-6 to TRBJ2-5, with 7 bases lining up with TRBD2. Looked up from germline, CDR1 is SGHVS and CDR2 is FNYEAQ. J lost 4 bases, V lost 2 bases, and 1 base had no gene match. The CDR3 runs 13 residues.

This clonotype was detected a few times. The rearrangement links TRBV14 to TRBJ2-2; 7 positions match TRBD2. Trimming at V came to 0 bases and at J to 1 base, leaving 2 bases not matched to a gene. The germline V gene has CDR1 SGHDN and CDR2 FVKESK. This CDR3 spans 16 amino acids. The CDR3 DNA sequence: TGTGCCAGCAGCCAAGATGCGGGAGTGAACACCGGGGAGCTGTTTTTT. Protein: CASSQDAGVNTGELFF. Full variable domain (outside the CDR3, taken from reference TRBV14 and TRBJ2-2): EAGVTQFPSHSVIEKGQTVTLRCDPISGHDNLYWYRRVMGKEIKFLLHFVKESKQDESGMPNNRFLAERTGGTYSTLKVQPAELEDSGVYFCASSQDAGVNTGELFFGEGSRLTVL.

With respect to this clonotype: A much larger clone sits a single nucleotide away, making a read error possible. The rearrangement links TRBV4-2 to TRBJ2-1, with 8 bases aligning to TRBD2. The CDR3 is 17 residues long. Germline CDR1 LGHNA, CDR2 YNFKEQ. The chain's CDR3 is CASSLAGRASGRDEPFF. The CDR3 DNA reads TGTGCCAGCAGCCTTGCCGGGAGGGCCAGCGGACGTGATGAGCCGTTCTTC.

The chain uses TRBV29-1 and TRBJ2-7; 8 bases align to TRBD1. The CDR3 has 16 residues. Germline V gene lookup returns CDR1 SQVTM and CDR2 ANQGSEA. V trimming: 3 bases; J trimming: 3 bases; junction bases outside the gene matches: 13. As DNA, the CDR3 is TGCAGCGTTGAGGATATGGGGACAGGCCCCGTCTACGAGCAGTACTTC. Protein sequence: CSVEDMGTGPVYEQYF.